This T cell receptor beta chain was recorded in a study of identical twins. Via MiXCR, TCRdb re-called the 5' RACE reads, giving one row per CDR3 protein. The sample shows a few hundred thousand distinct CDR3 sequences, roughly 13% of them seen only once. Another study also made use of these data, one on yellow fever vaccine responses in identical twins.

The source material was CD4+ T cells sorted from blood. The sequence derives from a woman aged 18-35 years in good health.

The CDR3 loop is CASSVPGPGELFF. The CDR3 bases are TGTGCCAGCAGTGTTCCGGGCCCCGGGGAGCTGTTTTTT. The chain joins TRBV2 to TRBJ2-2; D is ambiguous. Germline V gene data show CDR1 as SNHLY and CDR2 as FYNNEI. This CDR3 spans 13 amino acids. The V end was cut by 4 bases, the J end by 6 bases, with 9 bases between.